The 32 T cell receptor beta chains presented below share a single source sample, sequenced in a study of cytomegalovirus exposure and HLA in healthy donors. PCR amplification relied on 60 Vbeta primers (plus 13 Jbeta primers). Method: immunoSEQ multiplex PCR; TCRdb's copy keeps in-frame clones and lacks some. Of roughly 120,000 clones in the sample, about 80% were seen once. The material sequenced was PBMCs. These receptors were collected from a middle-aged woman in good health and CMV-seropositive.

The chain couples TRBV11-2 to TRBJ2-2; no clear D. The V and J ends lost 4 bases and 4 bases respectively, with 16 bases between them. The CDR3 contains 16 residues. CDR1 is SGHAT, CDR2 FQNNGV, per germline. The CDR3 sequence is CASSSLRGFTTGELFF. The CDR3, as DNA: TGTGCCAGCAGCTCTTTGAGAGGCTTTACCACCGGGGAGCTGTTTTTT. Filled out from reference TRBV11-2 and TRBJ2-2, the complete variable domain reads EAGVAQSPRYKIIEKRQSVAFWCNPISGHATLYWYQQILGQGPKLLIQFQNNGVVDDSQLPKDRFSAERLKGVDSTLKIQPAKLEDSAVYLCASSSLRGFTTGELFFGEGSRLTVL.

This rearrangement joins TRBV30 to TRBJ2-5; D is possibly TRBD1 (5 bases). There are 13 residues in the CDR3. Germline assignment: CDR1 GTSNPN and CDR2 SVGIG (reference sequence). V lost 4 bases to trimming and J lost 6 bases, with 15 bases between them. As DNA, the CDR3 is TGTGCCTGGAATGGGGCTCCGCATCAGACCCAGTACTTC. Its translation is CAWNGAPHQTQYF.

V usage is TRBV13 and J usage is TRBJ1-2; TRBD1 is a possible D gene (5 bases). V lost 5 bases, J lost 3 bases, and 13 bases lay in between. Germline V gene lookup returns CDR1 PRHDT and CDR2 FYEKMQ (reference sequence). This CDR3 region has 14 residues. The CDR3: CASSPVGEDYGYTF. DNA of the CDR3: TGTGCCAGCAGCCCAGTGGGGGAGGACTATGGCTACACCTTC. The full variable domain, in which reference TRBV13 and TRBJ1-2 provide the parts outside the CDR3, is AAGVIQSPRHLIKEKRETATLKCYPIPRHDTVYWYQQGPGQDPQFLISFYEKMQSDKGSIPDRFSAQQFSDYHSELNMSSLELGDSALYFCASSPVGEDYGYTFGSGTRLTVV.

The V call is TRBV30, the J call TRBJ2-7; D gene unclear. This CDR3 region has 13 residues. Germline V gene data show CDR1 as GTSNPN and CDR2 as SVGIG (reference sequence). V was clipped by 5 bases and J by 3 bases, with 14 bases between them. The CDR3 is CAWRHFPFYEQYF. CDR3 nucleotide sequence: TGTGCCTGGCGTCACTTCCCTTTCTACGAGCAGTACTTC.

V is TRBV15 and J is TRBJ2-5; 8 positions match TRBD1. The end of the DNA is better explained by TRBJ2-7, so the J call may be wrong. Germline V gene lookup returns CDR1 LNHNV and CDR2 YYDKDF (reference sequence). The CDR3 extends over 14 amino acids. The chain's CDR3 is CATSRAQGADEQYF. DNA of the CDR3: TGTGCCACCAGCAGGGCCCAGGGGGCGGACGAGCAGTACTTC.

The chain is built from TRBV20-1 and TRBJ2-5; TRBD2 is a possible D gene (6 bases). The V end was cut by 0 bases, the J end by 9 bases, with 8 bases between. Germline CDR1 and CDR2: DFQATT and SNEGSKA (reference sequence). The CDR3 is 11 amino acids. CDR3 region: CSARDRRAQYF. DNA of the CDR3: TGCAGTGCTAGAGATAGGAGGGCCCAGTACTTC.

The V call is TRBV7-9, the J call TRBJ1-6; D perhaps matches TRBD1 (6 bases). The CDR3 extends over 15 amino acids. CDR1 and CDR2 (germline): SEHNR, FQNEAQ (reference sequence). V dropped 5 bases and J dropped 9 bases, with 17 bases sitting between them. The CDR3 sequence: CASSVRGGGSSPLHF. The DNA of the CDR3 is TGTGCCAGCAGCGTAAGAGGGGGAGGGAGTTCACCCCTCCACTTT.

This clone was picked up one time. This chain's CDR3 is CASSVLGGGPSDTQYF. In DNA, the CDR3 is TGTGCCAGCAGCGTCCTTGGGGGAGGGCCGAGTGATACGCAGTATTTT. The chain links TRBV9 to TRBJ2-3; 7 nucleotides agree with TRBD2. The V segment lost 2 bases and the J segment 6 bases; nucleotides outside the gene matches: 12. The germline V gene encodes CDR1 SGDLS and CDR2 YYNGEE. The CDR3 sequence is 16 residues long.

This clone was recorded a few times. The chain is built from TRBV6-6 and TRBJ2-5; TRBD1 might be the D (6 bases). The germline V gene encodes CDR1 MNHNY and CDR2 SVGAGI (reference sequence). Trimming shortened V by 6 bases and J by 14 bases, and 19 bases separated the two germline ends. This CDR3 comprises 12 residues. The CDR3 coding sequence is TGTGCCAGCAGCCTTGCCGGACAGCCAACTTACTTC. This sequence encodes CASSLAGQPTYF.

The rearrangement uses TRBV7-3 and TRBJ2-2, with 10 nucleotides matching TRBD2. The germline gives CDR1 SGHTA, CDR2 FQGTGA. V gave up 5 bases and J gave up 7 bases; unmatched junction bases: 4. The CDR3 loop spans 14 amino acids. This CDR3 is CASSASGRNGELFF. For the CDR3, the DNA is TGTGCCAGCAGCGCTAGCGGGAGAAACGGGGAGCTGTTTTTT. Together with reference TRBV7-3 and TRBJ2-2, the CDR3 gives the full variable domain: GAGVSQTPSNKVTEKGKYVELRCDPISGHTALYWYRQSLGQGPEFLIYFQGTGAADDSGLPNDRFFAVRPEGSVSTLKIQRTERGDSAVYLCASSASGRNGELFFGEGSRLTVL.

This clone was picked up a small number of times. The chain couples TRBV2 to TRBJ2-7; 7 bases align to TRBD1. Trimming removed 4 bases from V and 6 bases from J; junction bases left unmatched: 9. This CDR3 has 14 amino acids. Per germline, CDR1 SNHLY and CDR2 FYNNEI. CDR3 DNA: TGTGCCAGCAGTGGAGACAGGGCCTACCCCGAGCAGTACTTC. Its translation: CASSGDRAYPEQYF.

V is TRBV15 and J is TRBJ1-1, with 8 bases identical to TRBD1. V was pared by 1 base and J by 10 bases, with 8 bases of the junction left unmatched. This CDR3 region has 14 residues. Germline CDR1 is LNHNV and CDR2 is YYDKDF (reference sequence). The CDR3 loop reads CATSRVTGGTGAFF. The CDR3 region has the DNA TGTGCCACCAGCAGAGTTACAGGGGGGACGGGAGCTTTCTTT.

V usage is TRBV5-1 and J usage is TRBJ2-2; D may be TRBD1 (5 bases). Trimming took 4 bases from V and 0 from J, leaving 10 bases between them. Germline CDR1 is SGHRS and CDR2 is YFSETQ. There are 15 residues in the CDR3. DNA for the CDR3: TGCGCCAGCAGCCTACAGGCCTCGAACACCGGGGAGCTGTTTTTT. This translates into CASSLQASNTGELFF.

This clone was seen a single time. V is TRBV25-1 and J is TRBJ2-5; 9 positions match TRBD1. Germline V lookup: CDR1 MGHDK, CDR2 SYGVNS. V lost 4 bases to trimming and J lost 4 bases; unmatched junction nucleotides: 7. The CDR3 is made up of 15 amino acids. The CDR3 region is CASSGHRGRGETQYF. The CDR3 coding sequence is TGTGCCAGCAGTGGACACAGGGGGCGGGGAGAGACCCAGTACTTC.

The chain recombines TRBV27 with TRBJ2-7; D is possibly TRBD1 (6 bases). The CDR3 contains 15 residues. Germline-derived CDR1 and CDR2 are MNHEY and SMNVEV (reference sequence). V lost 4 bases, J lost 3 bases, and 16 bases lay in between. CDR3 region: CASSSPGTKLYEQYF. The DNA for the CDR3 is TGTGCCAGCAGTTCCCCCGGGACAAAACTCTACGAGCAGTACTTC.

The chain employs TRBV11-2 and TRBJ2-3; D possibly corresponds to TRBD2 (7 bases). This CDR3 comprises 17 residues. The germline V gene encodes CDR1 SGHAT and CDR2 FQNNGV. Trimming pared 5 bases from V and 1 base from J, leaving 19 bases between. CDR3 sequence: CASSPLTPGGGTDTQYF. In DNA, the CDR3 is TGTGCCAGCAGCCCCCTCACGCCGGGGGGCGGCACAGATACGCAGTATTTT.

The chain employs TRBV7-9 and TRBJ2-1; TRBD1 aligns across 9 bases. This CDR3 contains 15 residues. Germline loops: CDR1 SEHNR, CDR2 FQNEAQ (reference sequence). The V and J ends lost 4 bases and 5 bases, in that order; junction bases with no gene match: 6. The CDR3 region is CASSSPGQGNNEQFF. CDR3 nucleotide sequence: TGTGCCAGCAGCTCTCCGGGACAGGGAAACAATGAGCAGTTCTTC.

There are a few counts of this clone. The CDR3 spells CASSLAGRISGNTIYF. DNA for the CDR3: TGTGCCAGCAGCTTAGCGGGGAGGATCTCTGGAAACACCATATATTTT. The chain carries TRBV7-2 and TRBJ1-3; D unresolved. The V gene lost 0 bases and the J gene lost 0 bases, with 9 bases spanning the gap. This CDR3 region has 16 residues. In germline, CDR1 is SGHTA, CDR2 FQGNSA.

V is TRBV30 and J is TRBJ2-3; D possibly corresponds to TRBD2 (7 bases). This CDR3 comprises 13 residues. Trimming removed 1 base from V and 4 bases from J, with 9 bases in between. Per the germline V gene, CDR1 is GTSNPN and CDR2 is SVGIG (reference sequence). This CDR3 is CAWSGGGADTQYF. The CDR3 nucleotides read TGTGCCTGGAGTGGGGGGGGCGCAGATACGCAGTATTTT.

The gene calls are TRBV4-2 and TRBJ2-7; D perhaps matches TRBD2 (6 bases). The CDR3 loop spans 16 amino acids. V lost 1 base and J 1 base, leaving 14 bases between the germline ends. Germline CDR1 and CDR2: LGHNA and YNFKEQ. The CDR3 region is CASSQGVAVPSYEQYF. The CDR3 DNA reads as TGTGCCAGCAGCCAAGGGGTAGCGGTACCTTCCTACGAGCAGTACTTC.

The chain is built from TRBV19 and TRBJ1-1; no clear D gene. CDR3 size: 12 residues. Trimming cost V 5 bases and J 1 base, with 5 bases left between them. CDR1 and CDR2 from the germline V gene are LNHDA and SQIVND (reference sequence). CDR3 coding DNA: TGTGCCAGTAGTCGGGGGAACACTGAAGCTTTCTTT. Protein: CASSRGNTEAFF.

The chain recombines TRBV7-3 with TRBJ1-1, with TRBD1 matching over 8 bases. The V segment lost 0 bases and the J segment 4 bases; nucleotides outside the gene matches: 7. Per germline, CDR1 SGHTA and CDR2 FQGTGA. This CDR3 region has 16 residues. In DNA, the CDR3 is TGTGCCAGCAGCTTAACGAGCAGGGGGCGGGGCACTGAAGCTTTCTTT. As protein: CASSLTSRGRGTEAFF. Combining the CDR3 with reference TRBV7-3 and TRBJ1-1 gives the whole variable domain GAGVSQTPSNKVTEKGKYVELRCDPISGHTALYWYRQSLGQGPEFLIYFQGTGAADDSGLPNDRFFAVRPEGSVSTLKIQRTERGDSAVYLCASSLTSRGRGTEAFFGQGTRLTVV.

CDR3 amino acids: CASLEGRGEQYF. CDR3 coding DNA: TGTGCCTCCCTGGAGGGACGAGGCGAGCAGTACTTC. The genes are TRBV10-3 and TRBJ2-7; a weak D match, TRBD2 (6 bases). The V and J ends lost 11 bases and 6 bases respectively, with 17 bases between them. Germline-derived CDR1 and CDR2 are ENHRY and SYGVKD. The CDR3 runs 12 residues.

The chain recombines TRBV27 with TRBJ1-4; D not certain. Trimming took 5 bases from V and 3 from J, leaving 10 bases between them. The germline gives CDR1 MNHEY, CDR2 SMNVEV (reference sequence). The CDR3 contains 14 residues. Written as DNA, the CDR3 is TGTGCCAGCAGTCCAGGATATCCTAATGAAAAACTGTTTTTT. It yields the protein CASSPGYPNEKLFF. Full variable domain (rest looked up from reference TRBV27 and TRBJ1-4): EAQVTQNPRYLITVTGKKLTVTCSQNMNHEYMSWYRQDPGLGLRQIYYSMNVEVTDKGDVPEGYKVSRKEKRNFPLILESPSPNQTSLYFCASSPGYPNEKLFFGSGTQLSVL.

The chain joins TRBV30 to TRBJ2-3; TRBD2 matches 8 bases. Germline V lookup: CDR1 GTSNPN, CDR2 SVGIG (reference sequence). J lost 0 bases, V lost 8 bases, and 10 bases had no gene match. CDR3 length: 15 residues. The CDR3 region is CAGMGGRTSTDTQYF. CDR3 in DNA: TGTGCCGGGATGGGCGGGAGGACTAGCACAGATACGCAGTATTTT.

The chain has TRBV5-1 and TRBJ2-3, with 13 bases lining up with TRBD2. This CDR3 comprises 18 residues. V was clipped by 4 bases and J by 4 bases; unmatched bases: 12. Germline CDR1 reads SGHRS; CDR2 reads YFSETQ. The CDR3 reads CASSPLLAGGLGSDTQYF. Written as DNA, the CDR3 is TGCGCCAGCAGCCCCCTACTAGCGGGGGGGCTCGGGTCAGATACGCAGTATTTT.

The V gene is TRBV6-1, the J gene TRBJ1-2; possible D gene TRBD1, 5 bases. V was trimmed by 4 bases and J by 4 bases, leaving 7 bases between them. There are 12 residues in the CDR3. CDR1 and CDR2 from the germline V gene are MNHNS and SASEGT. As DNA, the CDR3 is TGTGCCAGCAGTGCTGACAGCTATGGCTACACCTTC. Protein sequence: CASSADSYGYTF.

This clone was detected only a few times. The CDR3 DNA is TGCGCCAGCAGCCTGGAGCCCCCGGGACAGGGGGCACATGAGCAGTTCTTC. It codes for CASSLEPPGQGAHEQFF. The chain joins TRBV4-3 to TRBJ2-1; 12 bases match TRBD1. The CDR3 extends over 17 amino acids. Germline CDR1 is LGHNA and CDR2 is YSLEER. Unmatched junction bases numbered 12, after V lost 4 bases and J lost 8 bases.

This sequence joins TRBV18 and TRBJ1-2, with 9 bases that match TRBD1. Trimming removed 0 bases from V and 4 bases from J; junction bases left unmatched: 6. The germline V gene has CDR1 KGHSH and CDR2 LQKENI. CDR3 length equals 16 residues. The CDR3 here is CASSPPDRGISYGYTF. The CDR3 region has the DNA TGTGCCAGCTCACCACCGGACAGGGGAATAAGCTATGGCTACACCTTC.

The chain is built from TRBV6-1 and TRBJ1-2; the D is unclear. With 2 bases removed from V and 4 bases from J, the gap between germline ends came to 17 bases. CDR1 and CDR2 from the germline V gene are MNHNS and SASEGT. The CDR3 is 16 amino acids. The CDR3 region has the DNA TGTGCCAGCAGTGAAAGTTATGAGGGCATTGGCTATGGCTACACCTTC. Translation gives CASSESYEGIGYGYTF.

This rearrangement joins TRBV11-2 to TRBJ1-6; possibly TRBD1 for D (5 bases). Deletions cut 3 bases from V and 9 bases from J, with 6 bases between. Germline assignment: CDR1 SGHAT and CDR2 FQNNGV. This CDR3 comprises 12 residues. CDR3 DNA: TGTGCCAGCAGCTTGGACATTTCACCCCTCCACTTT. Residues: CASSLDISPLHF.

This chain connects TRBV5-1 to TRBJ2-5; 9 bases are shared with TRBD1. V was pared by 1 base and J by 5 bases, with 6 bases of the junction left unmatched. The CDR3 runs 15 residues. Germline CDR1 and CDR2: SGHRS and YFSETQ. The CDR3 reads CASSLYGTGYETQYF. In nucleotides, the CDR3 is TGCGCCAGCAGCTTGTATGGGACAGGGTATGAGACCCAGTACTTC.